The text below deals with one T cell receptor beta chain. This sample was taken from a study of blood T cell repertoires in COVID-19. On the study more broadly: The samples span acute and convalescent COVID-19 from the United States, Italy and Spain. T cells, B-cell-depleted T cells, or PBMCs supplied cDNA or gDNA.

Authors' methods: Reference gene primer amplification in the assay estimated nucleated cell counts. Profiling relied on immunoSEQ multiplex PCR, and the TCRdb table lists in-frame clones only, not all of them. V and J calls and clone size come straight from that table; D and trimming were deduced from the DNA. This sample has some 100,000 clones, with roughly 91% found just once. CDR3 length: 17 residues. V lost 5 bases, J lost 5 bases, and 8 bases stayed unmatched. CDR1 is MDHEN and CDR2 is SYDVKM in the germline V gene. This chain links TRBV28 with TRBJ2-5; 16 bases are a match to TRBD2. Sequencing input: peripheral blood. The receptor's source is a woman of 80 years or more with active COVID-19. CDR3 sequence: CASSHSRGLAGGETQYF. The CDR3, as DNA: TGTGCCAGCAGTCATAGTCGGGGACTAGCGGGAGGGGAGACCCAGTACTTC.